What follows are 21 T cell receptor beta chains derived from one specimen sequenced in a study of blood T cell repertoires in COVID-19. Only in-frame clones appear in the TCRdb table, and some are missing; sequencing was by immunoSEQ multiplex PCR. The sample yields about 170,000 clones, 85% seen once. Sequenced material: peripheral blood. The receptors were gathered from a woman aged 80 or older with COVID-19, enrolled during active disease.

The V call is TRBV5-5, the J call TRBJ1-5; 9 bases line up with TRBD1. V shed 5 bases, J shed 5 bases, and the junction held 8 bases outside the gene matches. The germline gives CDR1 SGHKS, CDR2 YYEKEE (reference sequence). The CDR3 is 15 amino acids. The CDR3 loop reads CASRNTGGGDQPQHF. Here the CDR3 DNA reads TGTGCCAGCAGGAATACAGGGGGCGGCGATCAGCCCCAGCATTTT.

The genes are TRBV9 and TRBJ1-1, with D tentatively TRBD1 (6 bases). This CDR3 is built from 14 residues. Germline CDR1 and CDR2: SGDLS and YYNGEE. Deletions cut 1 base from V and 1 base from J, with 8 bases between. For the CDR3, the DNA is TGTGCCAGCAGCGTACAGGGACAGAACACTGAAGCTTTCTTT. Amino acid sequence: CASSVQGQNTEAFF. Based on the CDR3 plus reference TRBV9 and TRBJ1-1, the full variable domain is DSGVTQTPKHLITATGQRVTLRCSPRSGDLSVYWYQQSLDQGLQFLIQYYNGEERAKGNILERFSAQQFPDLHSELNLSSLELGDSALYFCASSVQGQNTEAFFGQGTRLTVV.

The CDR3, as DNA: TGCGCCAGCAGCCGACAGGGTTCGGGGCCACCCCTCCACTTT. Protein product: CASSRQGSGPPLHF. The chain links TRBV5-1 to TRBJ1-6, with 7 positions matching TRBD1. CDR3 size: 14 residues. Germline CDR1 is SGHRS and CDR2 is YFSETQ. Trimming cost V 4 bases and J 11 bases; bases outside gene matches: 9. The full variable domain, in which reference TRBV5-1 and TRBJ1-6 provide the parts outside the CDR3, is KAGVTQTPRYLIKTRGQQVTLSCSPISGHRSVSWYQQTPGQGLQFLFEYFSETQRNKGNFPGRFSGRQFSNSRSEMNVSTLELGDSALYLCASSRQGSGPPLHFGNGTRLTVT.

This chain joins TRBV4-1 and TRBJ2-7; D gene unclear. Trimming took off 0 bases at V and 4 bases at J, with 10 bases between the two ends. Germline assignment: CDR1 MGHRA and CDR2 YSYEKL. The length of the CDR3 is 14 residues. CDR3 region: CASSQDFAGYEQYF. CDR3 DNA sequence: TGCGCCAGCAGCCAAGATTTCGCCGGTTACGAGCAGTACTTC.

The rearrangement joins TRBV9 to TRBJ2-3; 10 bases line up with TRBD2. The germline V gene encodes CDR1 SGDLS and CDR2 YYNGEE. The V gene end was trimmed by 3 bases and the J gene end by 2 bases; junction bases not matched to a gene: 6. CDR3 length equals 16 residues. CDR3 DNA: TGTGCCAGCAGCGCCCTACTAGCGGGGTTCACAGATACGCAGTATTTT. Translating gives CASSALLAGFTDTQYF.

This sequence joins TRBV4-2 and TRBJ1-2; maybe TRBD1 (5 bases). Trimming cost V 0 bases and J 8 bases, with 10 bases left between them. In germline, CDR1 is LGHNA, CDR2 YNFKEQ. The CDR3 is 13 residues long. As DNA, the CDR3 is TGTGCCAGCAGCCAAGATCTTCAGGGAGGCTACACCTTC. Amino acids: CASSQDLQGGYTF.

The chain has TRBV18 and TRBJ1-2, with 8 bases matching TRBD1. Trimming cost V 3 bases and J 7 bases; bases outside gene matches: 10. Germline V lookup: CDR1 KGHSH, CDR2 LQKENI. The CDR3 has 15 residues. The CDR3 DNA is TGTGCCAGCTCACCGGACAGGGCCACCCTGGCTGGCTACACCTTC. Its protein product is CASSPDRATLAGYTF.

The rearrangement uses TRBV19 and TRBJ1-5; 9 bases align to TRBD1. The ends lost 4 bases at V and 3 bases at J; junction bases unmatched: 4. The CDR3 covers 15 residues. In germline, CDR1 is LNHDA, CDR2 SQIVND (reference sequence). The CDR3 region has the DNA TGTGCCAGTAGTAGCACAGGGGGCAACAATCAGCCCCAGCATTTT. It translates to CASSSTGGNNQPQHF.

The chain couples TRBV10-3 to TRBJ1-1, with unresolved D. The CDR3 is 14 amino acids. The V end lost 10 bases, the J end lost 1 base, and 16 bases lay between the germline ends. Germline CDR1 and CDR2: ENHRY and SYGVKD. In DNA form, the CDR3 reads TGTGCCAGCTCCGTTGTCGGGGAGAACACTGAAGCTTTCTTT. Protein: CASSVVGENTEAFF.

The chain joins TRBV3-1 (or the pseudogene TRBV3-2) to TRBJ2-2; maybe TRBD2 (7 bases). Germline V gives CDR1 LGHDT, CDR2 YNNKEL (reference sequence). The CDR3 loop spans 15 amino acids. Trimming took off 3 bases at V and 7 bases at J, with 15 bases between the two ends. CDR3 in DNA: TGTGCCAGCAGCCAGGGAACGGGGGGCATCGGGGAGCTGTTTTTT. It is translated as CASSQGTGGIGELFF.

The rearrangement links TRBV7-3 to TRBJ2-2, with D maybe TRBD2 (6 bases). Germline CDR1 reads SGHTA; CDR2 reads FQGTGA. The CDR3 sequence is 16 residues long. The V end lost 2 bases, the J end lost 8 bases, and 18 bases lay between the germline ends. The CDR3 sequence: CASSLDQGGVAGELFF. For the CDR3, the DNA is TGTGCCAGCAGCTTAGATCAGGGAGGAGTTGCAGGGGAGCTGTTTTTT.

The chain links TRBV5-8 to TRBJ1-6; no definite D call. The V end was cut by 3 bases, the J end by 15 bases, with 13 bases between. The CDR3 is 12 amino acids. The germline gives CDR1 SGHTS, CDR2 YDEGEE. The CDR3 protein is CASSSTASLLHF. The CDR3 DNA reads TGTGCCAGCAGCTCTACAGCCTCTCTCCTCCACTTT.

In this sample, this clone turned up a few times. The chain recombines TRBV6-6 with TRBJ2-7, with D unclear. This CDR3 contains 13 residues. V dropped 0 bases and J dropped 7 bases, with 10 bases sitting between them. From germline, CDR1 is MNHNY and CDR2 SVGAGI (reference sequence). CDR3 sequence (DNA): TGTGCCAGCAGTTACTCGGTCGACGGGGAGCAGTACTTC. Amino acids: CASSYSVDGEQYF.

The rearrangement links TRBV6-6 to TRBJ1-1; TRBD1 might be the D (5 bases). With 8 bases removed from V and 1 base from J, the gap between germline ends came to 8 bases. Germline V gene data show CDR1 as MNHNY and CDR2 as SVGAGI (reference sequence). The length of the CDR3 is 12 residues. The CDR3 DNA is TGTGCCAGCGGGGACTGGAACACTGAAGCTTTCTTT. It is translated as CASGDWNTEAFF.

J is TRBJ2-2 and V is TRBV7-3; the D gene is possibly TRBD1 (6 bases). The CDR3 is 18 amino acids. From germline, CDR1 is SGHTA and CDR2 FQGTGA. V lost 1 base to trimming and J lost 0 bases, with 15 bases between them. The CDR3 nucleotides are TGTGCCAGCAGCTTAAAGGCGTTTGGGGGCCCGAACACCGGGGAGCTGTTTTTT. Encoded protein: CASSLKAFGGPNTGELFF.

The V and J genes are TRBV4-1 and TRBJ2-3; maybe TRBD1 (8 bases). The CDR3 consists of 17 residues. Deletions cut 4 bases from V and 5 bases from J, with 22 bases between. The germline V gene has CDR1 MGHRA and CDR2 YSYEKL. CDR3 DNA: TGCGCCAGCAGCCGAAGGGGCGGACAGGGAGGGGTAGATACGCAGTATTTT. Its protein is CASSRRGGQGGVDTQYF.

The chain uses TRBV6-6 and TRBJ2-5; TRBD2 might be the D (5 bases). This CDR3 is 16 amino acids long. CDR1 and CDR2 (germline): MNHNY, SVGAGI (reference sequence). Trimming took 0 bases from V and 3 from J, leaving 14 bases between them. The CDR3 protein is CASSYSFWEMKETQYF. CDR3 DNA sequence: TGTGCCAGCAGTTACTCGTTTTGGGAGATGAAAGAGACCCAGTACTTC.

The rearrangement links TRBV19 to TRBJ1-6, with D possibly being TRBD1 (6 bases). Germline CDR1 LNHDA, CDR2 SQIVND (reference sequence). The V end was cut by 3 bases, the J end by 7 bases, with 10 bases between. The CDR3 covers 14 residues. The CDR3 spells CASSIGTTNSPLHF. The CDR3 bases are TGTGCCAGTAGTATCGGGACAACAAATTCACCCCTCCACTTT. The entire variable domain, with the rest obtained from reference TRBV19 and TRBJ1-6, is as follows: DGGITQSPKYLFRKEGQNVTLSCEQNLNHDAMYWYRQDPGQGLRLIYYSQIVNDFQKGDIAEGYSVSREKKESFPLTVTSAQKNPTAFYLCASSIGTTNSPLHFGNGTRLTVT.

The rearrangement uses TRBV28 and TRBJ2-1; a weak D match, TRBD2 (6 bases). Deletions cut 7 bases from V and 9 bases from J, with 13 bases between. The CDR3 is 12 amino acids. Germline CDR1 is MDHEN and CDR2 is SYDVKM. The CDR3 sequence: CASKGGPGEQFF. CDR3 DNA: TGTGCCAGCAAAGGAGGGCCGGGTGAGCAGTTCTTC.

The J gene is TRBJ2-3, the V gene TRBV5-6; the D gene is possibly TRBD2 (6 bases). The V and J ends lost 4 bases and 0 bases respectively, with 6 bases between them. The CDR3 extends over 13 amino acids. Germline V gene lookup returns CDR1 SGHDT and CDR2 YYEEEE. CDR3 DNA: TGTGCCAGCAGCCGGGGGAGCACAGATACGCAGTATTTT. It encodes CASSRGSTDTQYF.

The chain carries TRBV6-5 and TRBJ1-2; tentatively, D is TRBD1 (6 bases). There are 16 residues in the CDR3. Per the germline V gene, CDR1 is MNHEY and CDR2 is SVGAGI. Trimming stripped 2 bases from V and 4 bases from J, with 17 bases between. For the CDR3, the DNA is TGTGCCAGCAGTTACGGGGGGGGCTTGCAGGGCTATGGCTACACCTTC. This translates into CASSYGGGLQGYGYTF.